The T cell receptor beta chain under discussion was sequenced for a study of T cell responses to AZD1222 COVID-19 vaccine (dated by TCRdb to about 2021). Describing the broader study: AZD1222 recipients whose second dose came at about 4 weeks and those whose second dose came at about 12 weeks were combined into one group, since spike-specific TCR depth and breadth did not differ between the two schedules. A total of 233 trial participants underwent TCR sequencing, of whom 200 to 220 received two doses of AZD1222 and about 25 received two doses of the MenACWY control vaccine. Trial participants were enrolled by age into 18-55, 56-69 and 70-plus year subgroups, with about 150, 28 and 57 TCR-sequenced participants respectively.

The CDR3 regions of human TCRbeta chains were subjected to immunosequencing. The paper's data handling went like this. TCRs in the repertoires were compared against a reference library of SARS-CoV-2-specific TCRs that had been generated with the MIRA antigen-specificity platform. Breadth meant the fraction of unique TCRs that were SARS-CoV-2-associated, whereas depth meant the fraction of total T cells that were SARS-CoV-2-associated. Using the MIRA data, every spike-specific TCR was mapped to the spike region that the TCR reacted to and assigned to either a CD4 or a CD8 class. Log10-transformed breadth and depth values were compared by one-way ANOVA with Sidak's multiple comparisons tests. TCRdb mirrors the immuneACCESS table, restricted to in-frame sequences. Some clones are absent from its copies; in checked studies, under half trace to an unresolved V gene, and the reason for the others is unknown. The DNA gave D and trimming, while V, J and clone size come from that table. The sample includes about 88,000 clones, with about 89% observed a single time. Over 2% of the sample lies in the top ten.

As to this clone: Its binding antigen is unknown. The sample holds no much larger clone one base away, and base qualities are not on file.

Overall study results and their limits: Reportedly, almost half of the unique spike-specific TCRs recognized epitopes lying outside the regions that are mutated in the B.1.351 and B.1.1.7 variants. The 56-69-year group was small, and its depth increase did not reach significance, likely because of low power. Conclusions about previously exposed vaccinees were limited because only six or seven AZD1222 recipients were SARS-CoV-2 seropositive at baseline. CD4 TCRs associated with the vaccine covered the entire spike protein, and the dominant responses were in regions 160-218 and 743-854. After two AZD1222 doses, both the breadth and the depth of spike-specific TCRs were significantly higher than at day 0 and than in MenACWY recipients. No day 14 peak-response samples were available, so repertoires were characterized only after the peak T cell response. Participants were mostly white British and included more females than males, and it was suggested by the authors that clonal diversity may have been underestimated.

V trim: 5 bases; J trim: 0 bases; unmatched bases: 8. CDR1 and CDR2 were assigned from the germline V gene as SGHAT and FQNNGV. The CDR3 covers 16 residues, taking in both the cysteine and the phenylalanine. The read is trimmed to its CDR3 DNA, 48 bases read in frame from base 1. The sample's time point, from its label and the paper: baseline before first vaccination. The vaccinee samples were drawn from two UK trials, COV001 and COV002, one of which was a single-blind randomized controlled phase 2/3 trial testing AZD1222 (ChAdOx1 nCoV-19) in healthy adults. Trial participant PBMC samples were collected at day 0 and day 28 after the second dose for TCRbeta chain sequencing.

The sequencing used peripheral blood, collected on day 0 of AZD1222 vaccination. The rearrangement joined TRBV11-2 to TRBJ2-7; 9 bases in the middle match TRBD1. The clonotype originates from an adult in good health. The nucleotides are TGTGCCAGCAGCCTCTGGGGACAGGGTGCCTCCTACGAGCAGTACTTC. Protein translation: CASSLWGQGASYEQYF. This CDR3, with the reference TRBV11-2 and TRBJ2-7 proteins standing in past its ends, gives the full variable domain EAGVAQSPRYKIIEKRQSVAFWCNPISGHATLYWYQQILGQGPKLLIQFQNNGVVDDSQLPKDRFSAERLKGVDSTLKIQPAKLEDSAVYLCASSLWGQGASYEQYFGPGTRLTVT.